This T cell receptor beta chain stems from a study of blood T cells in healthy people across ages. PCR was performed a second time for about 6 to 12 cycles using a sample-barcoded 5' primer and a J-beta primer mix. TCRdb ran MiXCR on the 5' RACE reads and lists one entry per CDR3 protein. This sample carries 800,000 to 950,000 distinct CDR3 sequences, just under 30% of them seen once, and the ten largest clones take 10%. Donors were healthy Caucasian individuals from Russia aged roughly 6 to 95. The CDR3 is made up of 17 amino acids. CDR1 is MNHNS, CDR2 SASEGT, per germline. Trimming stripped 0 bases from V and 1 base from J, with 15 bases between. A further study also used this sample, focusing on T cells of mothers and their children.

What was sequenced was blood. This chain joins TRBV6-1 and TRBJ2-5; D assignment may be TRBD1 or TRBD2 (5 bases each). This receptor was identified in a woman aged 40 to 55 in good health. In DNA, the CDR3 is TGTGCCAGCAGTGAAGCGGGACGGCGGGCGGGCCAAGAGACCCAGTACTTC. It codes for CASSEAGRRAGQETQYF.